The 5 T cell receptor beta chains below all came from one sample that was sequenced in a study of CD4+ T cells in melanoma. Data came from immunoSEQ multiplex PCR; TCRdb stores just in-frame clones and leaves some out. The profile shows some 13,000 clones, around two thirds of them singletons. Material: cells from a culture (not recorded whether cultured in vitro). These receptors were obtained from a human donor with melanoma.

The chain employs TRBV19 and TRBJ1-2; 11 nucleotides align to TRBD1. The CDR3 covers 18 residues. CDR1 is LNHDA and CDR2 is SQIVND in the germline V gene (reference sequence). Trimming took 4 bases from V and 5 from J; bases not matched to a gene: 15. The chain's CDR3 is CASSNMDRGPWMRYGYTF. The CDR3 nucleotides are TGTGCCAGTAGTAATATGGACAGGGGGCCATGGATGAGGTATGGCTACACCTTC.

The chain couples TRBV5-5 to TRBJ1-1; D may be TRBD1 (5 bases). CDR1 is SGHKS and CDR2 is YYEKEE in the germline V gene (reference sequence). V was trimmed by 5 bases and J by 7 bases, leaving 24 bases between them. The CDR3 totals 16 residues. The CDR3 DNA is TGTGCCAGCAGTCAGGCCGGGACCGCGCCCGGGGGTGAAGCTTTCTTT. This gives the protein CASSQAGTAPGGEAFF.

The V gene is TRBV11-2, the J gene TRBJ2-1; TRBD2 agrees at 10 bases. Germline V gene data show CDR1 as SGHAT and CDR2 as FQNNGV. Unmatched junction bases numbered 2, after V lost 3 bases and J lost 0 bases. The CDR3 length is 16 residues. CDR3 nucleotide sequence: TGTGCCAGCAGCTTCTTAGCGGGAGGCTCCTACAATGAGCAGTTCTTC. Translated, it gives CASSFLAGGSYNEQFF.

The chain links TRBV10-1 to TRBJ2-1; the D gene is possibly TRBD2 (6 bases). This CDR3 is built from 13 residues. V was pared by 6 bases and J by 13 bases, with 19 bases between. CDR1 WNHNN and CDR2 SYGVQD come from the germline V gene (reference sequence). The CDR3 DNA reads TGCGCCAGCAGGGTTAACGCGGGGTTTCCCCAGTTCTTC. This encodes CASRVNAGFPQFF.

V is TRBV4-1 and J is TRBJ2-1; TRBD2 matches 8 bases. There are 17 residues in the CDR3. Germline assignment: CDR1 MGHRA and CDR2 YSYEKL. The J segment lost 2 bases and the V segment lost 1 base, leaving 7 bases of the junction unmatched. In DNA form, the CDR3 reads TGCGCCAGCAGCCAAGTAGCAGCGGGGGCCACCTACAATGAGCAGTTCTTC. As protein: CASSQVAAGATYNEQFF.